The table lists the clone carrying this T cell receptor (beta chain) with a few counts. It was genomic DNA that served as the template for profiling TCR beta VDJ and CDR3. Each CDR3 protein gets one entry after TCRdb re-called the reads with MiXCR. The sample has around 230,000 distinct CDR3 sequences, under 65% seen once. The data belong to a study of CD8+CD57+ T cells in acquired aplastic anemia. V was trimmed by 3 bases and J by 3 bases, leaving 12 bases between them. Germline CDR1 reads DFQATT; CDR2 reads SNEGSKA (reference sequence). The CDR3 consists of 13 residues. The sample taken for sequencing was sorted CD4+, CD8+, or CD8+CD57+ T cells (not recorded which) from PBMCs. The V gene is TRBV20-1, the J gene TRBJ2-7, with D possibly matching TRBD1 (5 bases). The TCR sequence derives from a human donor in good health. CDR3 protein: CSARQGPDYEQYF. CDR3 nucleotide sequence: TGCAGTGCTAGGCAGGGTCCGGACTACGAGCAGTACTTC.